This T cell receptor beta chain was documented in a study of CD8+CD57+ T cells in acquired aplastic anemia. For the study at large: In CD4+ cells, healthy donors produced an average of around 9.9 million reads. Study-level points and caveats: Patients and controls were found to share twenty-nine CD8+ CDR3 sequences.

Investigators profiled TCR beta VDJ and CDR3 from genomic DNA template. TCRdb used MiXCR to reprocess the reads, holding one entry per CDR3 protein. Of 350,000 to 450,000 distinct CDR3 sequences listed, roughly 68% are singletons. Comments on this clonotype: Its antigen is not known.

Germline V CDR1 and CDR2: SGHTA, FQGNSA. This CDR3 comprises 15 residues. V was shortened by 1 base and J by 4 bases, with 14 bases between the two germline ends. Sequencing was carried out using sorted CD4+, CD8+, or CD8+CD57+ T cells (not recorded which) from PBMCs. The origin of this receptor is a human donor in good health, serving as a control. The rearrangement uses TRBV7-2 and TRBJ2-7; weak D call: TRBD1 (9 bases). In DNA form, the CDR3 reads TGTGCCAGCAGCTTAGTAGCGGGACAGGGTTACGAGCAGTACTTC. As protein: CASSLVAGQGYEQYF. The full variable domain, rest sourced from reference TRBV7-2 and TRBJ2-7, is GAGVSQSPSNKVTEKGKDVELRCDPISGHTALYWYRQSLGQGLEFLIYFQGNSAPDKSGLPSDRFSAERTGGSVSTLTIQRTQQEDSAVYLCASSLVAGQGYEQYFGPGTRLTVT.